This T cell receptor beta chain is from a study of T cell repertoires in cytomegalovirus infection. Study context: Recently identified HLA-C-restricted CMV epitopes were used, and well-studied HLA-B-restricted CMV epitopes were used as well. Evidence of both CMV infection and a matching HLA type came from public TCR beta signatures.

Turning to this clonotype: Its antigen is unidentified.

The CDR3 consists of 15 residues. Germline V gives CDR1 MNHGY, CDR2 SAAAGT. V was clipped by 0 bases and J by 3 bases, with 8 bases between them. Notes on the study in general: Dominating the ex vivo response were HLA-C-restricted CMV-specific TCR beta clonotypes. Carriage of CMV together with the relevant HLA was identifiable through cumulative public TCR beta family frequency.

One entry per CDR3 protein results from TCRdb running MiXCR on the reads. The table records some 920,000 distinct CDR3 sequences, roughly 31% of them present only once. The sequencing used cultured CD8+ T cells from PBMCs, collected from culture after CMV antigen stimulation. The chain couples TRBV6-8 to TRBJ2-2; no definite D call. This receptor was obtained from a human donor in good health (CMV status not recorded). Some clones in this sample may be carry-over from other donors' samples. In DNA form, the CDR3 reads TGTGCCAGCAGTTACTCAATAGCAGACACCGGGGAGCTGTTTTTT. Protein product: CASSYSIADTGELFF.